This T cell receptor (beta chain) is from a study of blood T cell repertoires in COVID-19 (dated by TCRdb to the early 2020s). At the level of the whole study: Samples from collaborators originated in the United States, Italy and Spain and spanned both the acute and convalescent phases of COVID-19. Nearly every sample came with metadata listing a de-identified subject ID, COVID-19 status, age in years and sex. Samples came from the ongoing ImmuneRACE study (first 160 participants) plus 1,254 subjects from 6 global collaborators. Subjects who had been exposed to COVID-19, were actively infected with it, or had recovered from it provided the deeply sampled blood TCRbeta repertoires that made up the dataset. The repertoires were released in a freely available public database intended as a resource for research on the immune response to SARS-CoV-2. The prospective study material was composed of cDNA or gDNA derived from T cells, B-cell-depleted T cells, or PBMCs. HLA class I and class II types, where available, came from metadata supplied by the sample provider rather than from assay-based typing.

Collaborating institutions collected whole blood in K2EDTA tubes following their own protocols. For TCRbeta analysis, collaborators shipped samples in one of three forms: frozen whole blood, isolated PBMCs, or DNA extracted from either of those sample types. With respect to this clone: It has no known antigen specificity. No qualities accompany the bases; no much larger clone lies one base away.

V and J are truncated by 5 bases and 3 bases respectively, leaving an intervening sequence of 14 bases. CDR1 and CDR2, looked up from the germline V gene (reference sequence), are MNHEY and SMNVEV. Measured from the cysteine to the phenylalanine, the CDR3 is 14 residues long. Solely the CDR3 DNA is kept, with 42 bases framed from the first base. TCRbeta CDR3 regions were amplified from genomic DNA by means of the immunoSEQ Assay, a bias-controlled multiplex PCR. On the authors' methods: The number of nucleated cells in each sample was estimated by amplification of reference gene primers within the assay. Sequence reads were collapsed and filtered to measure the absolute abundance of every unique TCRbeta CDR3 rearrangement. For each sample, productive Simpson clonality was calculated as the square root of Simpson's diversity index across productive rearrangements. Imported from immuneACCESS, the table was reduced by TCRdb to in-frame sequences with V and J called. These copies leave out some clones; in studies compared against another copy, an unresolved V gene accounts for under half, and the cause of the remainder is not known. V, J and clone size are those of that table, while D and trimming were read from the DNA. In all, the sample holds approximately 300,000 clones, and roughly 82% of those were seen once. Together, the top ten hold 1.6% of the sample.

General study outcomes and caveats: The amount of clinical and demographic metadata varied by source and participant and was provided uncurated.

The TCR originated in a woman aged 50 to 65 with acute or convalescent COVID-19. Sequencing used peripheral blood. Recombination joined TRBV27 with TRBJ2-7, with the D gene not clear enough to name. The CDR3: CASSRRPERYEQYF. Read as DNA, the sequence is TGTGCCAGCAGTCGGAGACCCGAGCGCTACGAGCAGTACTTC.